This T cell receptor beta chain was sequenced for a study of cytomegalovirus exposure and HLA in healthy donors. Findings and caveats of the study: Later genetic work tied a missense DCLRE1C variant to beta-chain V and J trimming. A reported reduction in N-insertions relative to the approximately 640-donor mean was seen in an Asian-associated ancestry cluster in a later analysis. Across donors, sequencing depth was assumed by presence/absence analyses to be roughly uniform. Many donors carried some public TCRs, although rarity characterized most TCR sequences.

The CDR3 is 21 residues long. With 0 bases removed from V and 0 bases from J, the gap between germline ends came to 25 bases. CDR1 is SGHVS and CDR2 is FQNEAQ in the germline V gene. As to this clone: Antigen unknown.

Use of 60 Vbeta and 13 Jbeta primers characterized the PCR. The repertoire was sequenced with immunoSEQ multiplex PCR; TCRdb's copy has only in-frame clones and lacks some. The top ten hold about 7.7% of the sample, which has 150,000 to 200,000 clones, roughly 80% seen once. The chain combines TRBV7-8 with TRBJ2-3; no definite D call. This sequence originates from a woman in her thirties or forties in good health and CMV-seropositive. Material for sequencing was PBMCs. The CDR3 DNA is TGTGCCAGCAGCTTAGCGAGCCGTAGGCCGAGGAGAGAGTGGAGCACAGATACGCAGTATTTT. This sequence encodes CASSLASRRPRREWSTDTQYF. The full variable domain, completed using reference TRBV7-8 and TRBJ2-3, is GAGVSQSPRYKVAKRGQDVALRCDPISGHVSLFWYQQALGQGPEFLTYFQNEAQLDKSGLPSDRFFAERPEGSVSTLKIQRTQQEDSAVYLCASSLASRRPRREWSTDTQYFGPGTRLTVL.